This T cell receptor (beta chain) was captured in a study of OX40 agonist ivuxolimab in advanced cancers. Sequencing used immunoSEQ multiplex PCR; TCRdb keeps in-frame clones, though not all of them. The repertoire holds approximately 82,000 clones, with roughly 85% as singletons. As regards this clone: Mismatch with germline at one junction end may stem from a read error.

Germline CDR1 is SGDLS and CDR2 is YYNGEE. CDR3 size: 13 residues. The receptor's source is an adult with an advanced solid tumor such as melanoma, head and neck, liver or kidney cancer. This sequence joins TRBV9 and TRBJ1-3; 8 nucleotides match TRBD1. Sample: CD4+ or CD8+ T cells sorted from blood, taken in a trial of the OX40 agonist ivuxolimab. The CDR3 nucleotides read TGTGCCAGCAGCACCCGGACAGGGAACACCATGTATTTT. Protein sequence: CASSTRTGNTMYF. Variable domain in full (rest from reference TRBV9 and TRBJ1-3): DSGVTQTPKHLITATGQRVTLRCSPRSGDLSVYWYQQSLDQGLQFLIQYYNGEERAKGNILERFSAQQFPDLHSELNLSSLELGDSALYFCASSTRTGNTMYFGEGSWLTVV.